This entry lists 4 T cell receptor beta chains sequenced from one sample in a study of a mutant IDH1 vaccine in newly diagnosed glioma. No antigen has been assigned to these receptors. Some clones are missing from TCRdb's copy, which holds only in-frame ones; the method was immunoSEQ multiplex PCR. The table includes roughly 60,000 clones, 85% detected once. Documented time point: week 23, last vaccination. Topical imiquimod was applied with each vaccine dose, which held 300 ug of mutant IDH1 20-mer peptide. The input for sequencing was PBMCs, taken from a glioma patient whose treatment included an IDH1 peptide vaccine. Source of these receptors: a young man with glioma.

The V gene is TRBV10-1, the J gene TRBJ2-1; D is unresolved. Looked up from germline, CDR1 is WNHNN and CDR2 is SYGVQD (reference sequence). With 3 bases removed from V and 4 bases from J, the gap between germline ends came to 10 bases. This CDR3 has 14 residues. CDR3 protein: CASSERTLYNEQFF. The CDR3 DNA reads as TGCGCCAGCAGTGAAAGGACGCTATACAATGAGCAGTTCTTC.

CDR3 sequence (DNA): TGTGCCAGCAGCTCGCGCGCCGGACGGAAAGGAGATGGCTACACCTTC. It is translated as CASSSRAGRKGDGYTF. The V gene is TRBV13, the J gene TRBJ1-2; D is unclear. The germline V and J ends were trimmed by 4 bases and 6 bases, with 21 bases remaining between them. CDR1 PRHDT and CDR2 FYEKMQ come from the germline V gene (reference sequence). The CDR3 loop spans 16 amino acids.

The chain joins TRBV28 to TRBJ1-6; 7 nucleotides agree with TRBD1. Germline V gene sequence: CDR1 MDHEN, CDR2 SYDVKM. The CDR3 covers 17 residues. V lost 6 bases, J lost 1 base, and 9 bases stayed unmatched. The CDR3 coding sequence is TGTGCCAGCAGGGAAAAGGGGGCGATGTCCTATAATTCACCCCTCCACTTT. As protein: CASREKGAMSYNSPLHF.

V is TRBV2 and J is TRBJ1-4; D is unclear. V was pared by 6 bases and J by 8 bases, with 7 bases between. This CDR3 has 11 residues. Germline V CDR1 and CDR2: SNHLY, FYNNEI. The DNA of the CDR3 is TGTGCCAGCAGCCTCCGGGAAAAACTGTTTTTT. It encodes CASSLREKLFF.